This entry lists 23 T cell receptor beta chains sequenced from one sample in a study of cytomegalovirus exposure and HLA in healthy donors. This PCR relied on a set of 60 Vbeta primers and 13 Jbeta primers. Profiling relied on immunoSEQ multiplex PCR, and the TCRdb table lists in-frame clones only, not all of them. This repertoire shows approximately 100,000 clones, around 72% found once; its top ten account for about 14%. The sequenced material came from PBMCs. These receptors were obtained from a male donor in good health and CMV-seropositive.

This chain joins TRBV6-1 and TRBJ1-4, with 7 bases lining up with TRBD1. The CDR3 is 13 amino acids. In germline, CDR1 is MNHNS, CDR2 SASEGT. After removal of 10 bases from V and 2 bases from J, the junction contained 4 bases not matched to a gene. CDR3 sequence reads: CATLDRTNEKLFF. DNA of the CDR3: TGTGCCACCTTGGACAGGACTAATGAAAAACTGTTTTTT.

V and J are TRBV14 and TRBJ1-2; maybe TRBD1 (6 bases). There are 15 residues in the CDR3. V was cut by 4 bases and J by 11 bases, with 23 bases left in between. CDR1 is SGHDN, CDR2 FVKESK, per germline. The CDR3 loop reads CASSPPGQLFIQYTF. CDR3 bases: TGTGCCAGCAGCCCCCCCGGACAGCTATTCATCCAATACACCTTC.

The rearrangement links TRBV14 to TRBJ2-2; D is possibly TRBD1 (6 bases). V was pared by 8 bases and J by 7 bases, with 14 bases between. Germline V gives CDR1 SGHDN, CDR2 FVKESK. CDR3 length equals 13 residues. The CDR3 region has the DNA TGTGCCAGCGGCAGGCAGGGGAGCGGGGAGCTGTTTTTT. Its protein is CASGRQGSGELFF.

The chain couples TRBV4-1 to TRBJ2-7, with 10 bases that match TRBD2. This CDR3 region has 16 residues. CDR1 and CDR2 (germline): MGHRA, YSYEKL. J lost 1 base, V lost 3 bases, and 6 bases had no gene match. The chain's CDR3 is CASSQATSGVSYEQYF. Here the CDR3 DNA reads TGCGCCAGCAGCCAGGCTACTAGCGGGGTTTCCTACGAGCAGTACTTC.

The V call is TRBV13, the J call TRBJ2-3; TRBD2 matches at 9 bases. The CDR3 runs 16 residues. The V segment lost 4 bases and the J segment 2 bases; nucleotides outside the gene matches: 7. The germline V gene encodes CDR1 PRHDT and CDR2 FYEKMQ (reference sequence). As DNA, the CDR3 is TGTGCCAGCAGCTCAACAGCTAGCGGGACCACAGATACGCAGTATTTT. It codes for CASSSTASGTTDTQYF.

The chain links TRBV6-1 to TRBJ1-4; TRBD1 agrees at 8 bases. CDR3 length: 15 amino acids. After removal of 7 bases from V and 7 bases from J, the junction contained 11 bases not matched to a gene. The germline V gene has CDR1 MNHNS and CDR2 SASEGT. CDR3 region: CASNHDRGSGEKLFF. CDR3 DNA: TGTGCCAGCAACCACGACAGGGGCTCGGGTGAAAAACTGTTTTTT.

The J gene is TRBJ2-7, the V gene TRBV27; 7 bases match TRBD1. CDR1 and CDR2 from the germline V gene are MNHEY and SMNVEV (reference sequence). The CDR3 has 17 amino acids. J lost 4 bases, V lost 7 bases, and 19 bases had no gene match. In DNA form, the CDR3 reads TGTGCCAGCAACAATTCCCCCGTGGCAGGGGGTAGATACGAGCAGTACTTC. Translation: CASNNSPVAGGRYEQYF.

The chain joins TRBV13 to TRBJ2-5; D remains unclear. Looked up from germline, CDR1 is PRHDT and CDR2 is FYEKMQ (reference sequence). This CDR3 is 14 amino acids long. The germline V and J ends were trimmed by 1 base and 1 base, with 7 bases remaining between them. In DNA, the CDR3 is TGTGCCAGCAGCTTAGAAGCCGGCCAAGAGACCCAGTACTTC. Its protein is CASSLEAGQETQYF.

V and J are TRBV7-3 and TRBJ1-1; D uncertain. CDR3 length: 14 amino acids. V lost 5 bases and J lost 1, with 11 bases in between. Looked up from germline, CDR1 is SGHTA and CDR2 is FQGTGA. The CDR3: CASSPRGANTEAFF. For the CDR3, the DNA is TGTGCCAGCAGCCCCCGGGGAGCGAACACTGAAGCTTTCTTT.

This chain's CDR3 is CASSLDLRREYYEQYF. CDR3 DNA: TGTGCCAGCAGCTTAGATCTGCGCAGGGAATACTACGAGCAGTACTTC. The gene calls are TRBV11-3 and TRBJ2-7; D possibly corresponds to TRBD1 (5 bases). CDR1 and CDR2 from the germline V gene are SGHNT and YENEEA. Trimming left V 0 bases short and J 3 bases short, with 15 bases between. The CDR3 runs to 16 residues.

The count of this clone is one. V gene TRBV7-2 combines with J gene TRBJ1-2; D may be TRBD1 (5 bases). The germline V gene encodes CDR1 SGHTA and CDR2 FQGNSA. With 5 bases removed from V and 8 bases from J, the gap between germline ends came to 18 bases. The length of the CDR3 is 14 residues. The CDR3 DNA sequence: TGTGCCAGCAGCCTGACGACGGGACTCTCAGGCTACACCTTC. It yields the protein CASSLTTGLSGYTF.

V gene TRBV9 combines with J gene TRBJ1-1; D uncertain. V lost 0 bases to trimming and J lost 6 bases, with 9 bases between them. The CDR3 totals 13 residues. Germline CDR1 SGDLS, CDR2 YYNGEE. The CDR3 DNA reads TGTGCCAGCAGCGTAGGGCGGGCAGCTGAAGCTTTCTTT. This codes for CASSVGRAAEAFF.

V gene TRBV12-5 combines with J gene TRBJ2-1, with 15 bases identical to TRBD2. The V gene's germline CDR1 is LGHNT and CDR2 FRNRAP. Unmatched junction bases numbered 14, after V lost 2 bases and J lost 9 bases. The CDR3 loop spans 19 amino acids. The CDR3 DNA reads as TGTGCTAGTGGTTTGTTGTGGACTAGCGGGGGGGCCCAATTCAGTGAGCAGTTCTTC. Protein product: CASGLLWTSGGAQFSEQFF.

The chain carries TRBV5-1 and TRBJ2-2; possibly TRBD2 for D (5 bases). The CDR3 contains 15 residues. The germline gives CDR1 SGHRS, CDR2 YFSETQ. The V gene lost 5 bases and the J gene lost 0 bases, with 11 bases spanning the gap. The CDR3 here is CASRRDPANTGELFF. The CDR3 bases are TGCGCCAGCAGGAGGGATCCGGCGAACACCGGGGAGCTGTTTTTT. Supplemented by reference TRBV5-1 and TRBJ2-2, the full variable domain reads KAGVTQTPRYLIKTRGQQVTLSCSPISGHRSVSWYQQTPGQGLQFLFEYFSETQRNKGNFPGRFSGRQFSNSRSEMNVSTLELGDSALYLCASRRDPANTGELFFGEGSRLTVL.

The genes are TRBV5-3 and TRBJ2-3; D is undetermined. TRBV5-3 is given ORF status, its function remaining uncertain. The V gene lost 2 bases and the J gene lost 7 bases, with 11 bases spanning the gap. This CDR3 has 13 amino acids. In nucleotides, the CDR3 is TGTGCCAGAAGCTTTGGGCAAAGACATACGCAGTATTTT. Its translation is CARSFGQRHTQYF.

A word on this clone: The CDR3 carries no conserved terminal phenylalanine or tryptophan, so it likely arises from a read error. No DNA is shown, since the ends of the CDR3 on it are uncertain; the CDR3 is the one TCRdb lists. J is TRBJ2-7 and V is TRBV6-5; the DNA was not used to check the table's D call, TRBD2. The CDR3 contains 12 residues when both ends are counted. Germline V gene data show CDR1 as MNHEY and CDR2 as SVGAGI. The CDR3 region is CASNPIGTGDDL.

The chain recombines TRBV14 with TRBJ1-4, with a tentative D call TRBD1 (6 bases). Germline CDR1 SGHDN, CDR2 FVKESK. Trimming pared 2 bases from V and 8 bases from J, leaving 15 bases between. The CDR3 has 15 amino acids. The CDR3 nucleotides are TGTGCCAGCAGCCAATTTCGGACAGTTGGGGAAAAACTGTTTTTT. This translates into CASSQFRTVGEKLFF.

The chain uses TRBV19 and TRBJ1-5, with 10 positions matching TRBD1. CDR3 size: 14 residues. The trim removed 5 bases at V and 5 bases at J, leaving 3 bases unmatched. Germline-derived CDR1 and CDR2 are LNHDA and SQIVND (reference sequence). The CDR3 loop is CASSPTGGDQPQHF. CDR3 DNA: TGTGCCAGTAGTCCGACAGGGGGCGATCAGCCCCAGCATTTT.

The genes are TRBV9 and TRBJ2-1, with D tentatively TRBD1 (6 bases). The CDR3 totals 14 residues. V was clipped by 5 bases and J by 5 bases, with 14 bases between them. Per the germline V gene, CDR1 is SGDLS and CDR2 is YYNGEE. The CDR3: CASRSTGNHNEQFF. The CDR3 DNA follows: TGTGCCAGCAGATCCACAGGGAACCACAATGAGCAGTTCTTC.

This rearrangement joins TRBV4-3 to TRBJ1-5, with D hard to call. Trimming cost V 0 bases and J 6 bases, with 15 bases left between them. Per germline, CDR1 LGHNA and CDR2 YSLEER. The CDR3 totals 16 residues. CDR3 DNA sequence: TGCGCCAGCAGCCAAGATCTACCAGGCTCCGTTCAGCCCCAGCATTTT. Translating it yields CASSQDLPGSVQPQHF.

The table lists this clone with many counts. The CDR3 bases are TGTGCCAGCAGTTACTCAGCGGGGGCTGGGGAGCAGTACTTC. Its protein is CASSYSAGAGEQYF. V is TRBV6-5 and J is TRBJ2-7; the match to TRBD2 covers 8 bases. Germline V gene data show CDR1 as MNHEY and CDR2 as SVGAGI. Losses at the gene ends were 0 bases for V and 7 bases for J; bases not matched to a gene: 5. This CDR3 spans 14 amino acids.

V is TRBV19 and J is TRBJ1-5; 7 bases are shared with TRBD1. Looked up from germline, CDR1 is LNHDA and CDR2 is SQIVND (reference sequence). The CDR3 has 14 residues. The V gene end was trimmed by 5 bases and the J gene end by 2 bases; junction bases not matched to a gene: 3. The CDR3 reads CASSSTGGNQPQHF. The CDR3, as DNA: TGTGCCAGTAGTTCAACAGGGGGCAATCAGCCCCAGCATTTT.

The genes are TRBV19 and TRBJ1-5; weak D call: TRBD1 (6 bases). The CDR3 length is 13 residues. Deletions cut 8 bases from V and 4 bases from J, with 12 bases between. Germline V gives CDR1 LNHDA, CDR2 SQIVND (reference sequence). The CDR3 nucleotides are TGTGCCAGTTCTTTGAGGGGGAATCAGCCCCAGCATTTT. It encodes CASSLRGNQPQHF.